Shown below are 20 T cell receptor beta chains from a single sample sequenced in a study of T-cell memory formation after mild COVID-19. TCRdb processed the 5' RACE reads anew with MiXCR; each CDR3 protein has one entry. The sample lists about 82,000 distinct CDR3 sequences; around 13% were seen once. The sample taken for sequencing was PBMCs or a T cell subset sorted from them (not recorded which). These receptors came from an adult woman who had mild COVID-19 (a few samples of this study predate the infection). Cell type and time point are not known.

This clonotype has only a few counts. The V and J genes are TRBV24-1 and TRBJ2-1, with a possible D match to TRBD1 (6 bases). V lost 7 bases and J 0 bases, leaving 12 bases between the germline ends. Germline V gene data show CDR1 as KGHDR and CDR2 as SFDVKD. The CDR3 covers 15 residues. CDR3 residues: CATSPTGPSYNEQFF. The CDR3 region has the DNA TGTGCCACCAGCCCAACAGGGCCCTCCTACAATGAGCAGTTCTTC.

The chain combines TRBV29-1 with TRBJ2-7; 10 nucleotides align to TRBD1. There are 18 residues in the CDR3. The trim removed 0 bases at V and 1 base at J, leaving 12 bases unmatched. Germline V gives CDR1 SQVTM, CDR2 ANQGSEA. CDR3: CSVEDYGTGDPFSYEQYF. CDR3 DNA sequence: TGCAGCGTTGAAGATTACGGGACAGGGGATCCCTTTTCCTACGAGCAGTACTTC.

The rearrangement uses TRBV19 and TRBJ2-7; the match to TRBD2 covers 7 bases. Trimming removed 5 bases from V and 6 bases from J; junction bases left unmatched: 10. CDR1 and CDR2 from the germline V gene are LNHDA and SQIVND (reference sequence). This CDR3 spans 14 amino acids. CDR3 DNA: TGTGCCAGTAGTGTAGGACTAGGTTTGGGCGAGCAGTACTTC. As protein: CASSVGLGLGEQYF.

This clonotype was detected only a few times. DNA of the CDR3: TGCAGCGCCGACAGGGGCCCTAACTATGGCTACACCTTC. Protein product: CSADRGPNYGYTF. The chain carries TRBV29-1 and TRBJ1-2; TRBD1 matches 8 bases. The CDR3 loop spans 13 amino acids. The germline V gene has CDR1 SQVTM and CDR2 ANQGSEA. With V trimmed by 7 bases and J by 0 bases, 4 bases remained unmatched. Full variable domain (rest looked up from reference TRBV29-1 and TRBJ1-2): SAVISQKPSRDICQRGTSLTIQCQVDSQVTMMFWYRQQPGQSLTLIATANQGSEATYESGFVIDKFPISRPNLTFSTLTVSNMSPEDSSIYLCSADRGPNYGYTFGSGTRLTVV.

This chain links TRBV29-1 with TRBJ2-3; the D gene is possibly TRBD1 (5 bases). V lost 4 bases, J lost 3 bases, and 11 bases lay in between. CDR1 SQVTM and CDR2 ANQGSEA come from the germline V gene. CDR3 length equals 13 residues. CDR3 DNA: TGCAGCGTTGTAGGGGTGGGGACAGATACGCAGTATTTT. It encodes CSVVGVGTDTQYF.

This clonotype was observed a handful of times. V usage is TRBV4-2 and J usage is TRBJ2-5; no clear D gene. V was shortened by 0 bases and J by 7 bases, with 3 bases between the two germline ends. The CDR3 runs to 11 residues. Germline V CDR1 and CDR2: LGHNA, YNFKEQ. The CDR3: CASSQEGTQYF. The CDR3 nucleotides read TGTGCCAGCAGCCAAGAGGGGACCCAGTACTTC.

This clonotype turned up a few times. This chain joins TRBV20-1 and TRBJ2-7, with TRBD2 identical over 8 bases. CDR1 and CDR2 (germline): DFQATT, SNEGSKA (reference sequence). The CDR3 consists of 15 residues. Trimming at V came to 3 bases and at J to 4 bases, leaving 11 bases not matched to a gene. CDR3 residues: CSARTPGLGQYEQYF. CDR3 sequence (DNA): TGCAGTGCTAGGACCCCGGGACTAGGCCAATACGAGCAGTACTTC.

This clonotype occurred many times. This chain joins TRBV5-1 and TRBJ2-5; D possibly corresponds to TRBD1 (6 bases). The germline V gene has CDR1 SGHRS and CDR2 YFSETQ. V was cut by 3 bases and J by 4 bases, with 13 bases left in between. The CDR3 is made up of 14 amino acids. The CDR3 protein is CASSSTGTPETQYF. The CDR3 nucleotides read TGCGCCAGCAGCTCGACAGGTACTCCAGAGACCCAGTACTTC. Supplemented by reference TRBV5-1 and TRBJ2-5, the full variable domain reads KAGVTQTPRYLIKTRGQQVTLSCSPISGHRSVSWYQQTPGQGLQFLFEYFSETQRNKGNFPGRFSGRQFSNSRSEMNVSTLELGDSALYLCASSSTGTPETQYFGPGTRLLVL.

This clonotype was counted a few times. The V call is TRBV18, the J call TRBJ2-7; D uncertain. The CDR3 consists of 11 residues. Germline V lookup: CDR1 KGHSH, CDR2 LQKENI. V was clipped by 5 bases and J by 2 bases, with 4 bases between them. The CDR3 bases are TGTGCCAGCTCATTCCCCTACGAGCAGTACTTC. Protein: CASSFPYEQYF.

The chain has TRBV7-9 and TRBJ1-6; 7 positions agree with TRBD1. Trimming removed 5 bases from V and 8 bases from J; junction bases left unmatched: 6. The CDR3 consists of 14 residues. In germline, CDR1 is SEHNR, CDR2 FQNEAQ (reference sequence). CDR3 residues: CASSPTGWDSPLHF. The CDR3, as DNA: TGTGCCAGCAGCCCGACAGGGTGGGATTCACCCCTCCACTTT.

V is TRBV19 and J is TRBJ1-1; D might be TRBD1 (5 bases). Germline V gene lookup returns CDR1 LNHDA and CDR2 SQIVND (reference sequence). The CDR3 runs to 13 residues. Trimming pared 6 bases from V and 4 bases from J, leaving 12 bases between. The CDR3 region is CASRQHRSTEAFF. The DNA for the CDR3 is TGTGCCAGTAGGCAGCACAGGAGCACTGAAGCTTTCTTT.

The rearrangement uses TRBV27 and TRBJ2-7; the match to TRBD1 covers 8 bases. In germline, CDR1 is MNHEY, CDR2 SMNVEV (reference sequence). The CDR3 has 16 residues. V gave up 4 bases and J gave up 2 bases; unmatched junction bases: 10. The CDR3 nucleotides read TGTGCCAGCAGTTCCCTGGGGCAGGGGGCGGCCTACGAGCAGTACTTC. This encodes CASSSLGQGAAYEQYF.

V and J are TRBV7-9 and TRBJ1-1; unclear D gene. From germline, CDR1 is SEHNR and CDR2 FQNEAQ (reference sequence). The V end lost 6 bases, the J end lost 6 bases, and 11 bases lay between the germline ends. The CDR3 length is 12 residues. CDR3 in amino acids: CASRPPAAEAFF. The CDR3, as DNA: TGTGCCAGCAGACCCCCTGCGGCTGAAGCTTTCTTT.

V is TRBV4-2 and J is TRBJ2-7; 13 bases match TRBD2. The CDR3 is 18 residues long. The junction had 7 bases not matched to a gene; V was cut back by 0 bases and J by 2 bases. The germline gives CDR1 LGHNA, CDR2 YNFKEQ. The CDR3 region is CASSQELIGLAGAYEQYF. The DNA of the CDR3 is TGTGCCAGCAGCCAAGAGCTTATCGGACTAGCGGGGGCCTACGAGCAGTACTTC.

This clonotype was found a few times. The chain is built from TRBV7-9 and TRBJ2-1; 11 bases line up with TRBD2. Germline V gene lookup returns CDR1 SEHNR and CDR2 FQNEAQ (reference sequence). The CDR3 is 15 amino acids. The trim removed 3 bases at V and 5 bases at J, leaving 3 bases unmatched. CDR3 in DNA: TGTGCCAGCAGCTTTACTAGCGGGGGTCACAATGAGCAGTTCTTC. Residues: CASSFTSGGHNEQFF.

This clonotype turned up a few times. The gene calls are TRBV20-1 and TRBJ2-1, with D perhaps assigned TRBD1 or TRBD2 (5 bases each). V lost 3 bases and J lost 7, with 16 bases in between. CDR3 length equals 14 residues. Germline lookup yields CDR1 DFQATT and CDR2 SNEGSKA (reference sequence). In nucleotides, the CDR3 is TGCAGTGCTAGGGGGGACCCTCAAAGGAATGAGCAGTTCTTC. Translation gives CSARGDPQRNEQFF.

This clonotype was counted a few times. The chain is built from TRBV6-5 and TRBJ2-1; weak D call: TRBD1 (6 bases). The CDR3 is 14 amino acids. V dropped 2 bases and J dropped 8 bases, with 13 bases sitting between them. The germline V gene encodes CDR1 MNHEY and CDR2 SVGAGI. The CDR3, as DNA: TGTGCCAGCAGTTACACAGGGTTTGGCTATGAGCAGTTCTTC. Translation: CASSYTGFGYEQFF.

A few counts support this clonotype. V usage is TRBV6-4 and J usage is TRBJ2-7; 10 bases map to TRBD1. The CDR3 is made up of 14 amino acids. Germline values: CDR1 MRHNA, CDR2 SNTAGT. With V trimmed by 6 bases and J by 3 bases, 5 bases remained unmatched. In nucleotides, the CDR3 is TGTGCCAGCAGCGAAAGGACAGGGGGCTACGAGCAGTACTTC. It yields the protein CASSERTGGYEQYF.

This clonotype has a count of ten or more. The chain couples TRBV25-1 to TRBJ2-7, with D uncertain. Trimming took 8 bases from V and 6 from J, leaving 17 bases between them. This CDR3 has 13 amino acids. Germline CDR1 MGHDK, CDR2 SYGVNS. This chain's CDR3 is CASSPGNSAEQYF. CDR3 DNA sequence: TGTGCCAGCTCCCCGGGTAATAGTGCCGAGCAGTACTTC.

This clonotype was picked up a small number of times. The chain joins TRBV5-1 to TRBJ2-5; D is ambiguous. The CDR3 runs to 14 residues. The V and J ends lost 0 bases and 2 bases respectively, with 8 bases between them. Per the germline V gene, CDR1 is SGHRS and CDR2 is YFSETQ. CDR3 in amino acids: CASSLAIGQETQYF. CDR3 in DNA: TGCGCCAGCAGCTTGGCGATCGGACAAGAGACCCAGTACTTC.